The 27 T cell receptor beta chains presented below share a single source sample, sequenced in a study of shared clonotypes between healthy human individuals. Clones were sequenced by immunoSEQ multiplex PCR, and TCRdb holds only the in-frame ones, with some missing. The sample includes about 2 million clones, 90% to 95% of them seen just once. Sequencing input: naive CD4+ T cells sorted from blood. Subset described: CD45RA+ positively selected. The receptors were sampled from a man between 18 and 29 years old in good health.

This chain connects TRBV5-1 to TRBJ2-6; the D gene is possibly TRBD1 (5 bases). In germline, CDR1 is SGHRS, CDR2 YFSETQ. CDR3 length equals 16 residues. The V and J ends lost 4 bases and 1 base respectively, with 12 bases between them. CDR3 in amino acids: CASSQDSRSGANVLTF. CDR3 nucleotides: TGCGCCAGCAGCCAAGACAGCCGATCTGGGGCCAACGTCCTGACTTTC.

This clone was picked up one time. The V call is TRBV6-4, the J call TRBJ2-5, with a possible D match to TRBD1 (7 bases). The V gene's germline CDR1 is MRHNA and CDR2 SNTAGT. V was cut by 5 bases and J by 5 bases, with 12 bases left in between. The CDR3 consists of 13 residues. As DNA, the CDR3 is TGTGCCAGCAGTAGGGACAGCGGGGAGACCCAGTACTTC. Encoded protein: CASSRDSGETQYF.

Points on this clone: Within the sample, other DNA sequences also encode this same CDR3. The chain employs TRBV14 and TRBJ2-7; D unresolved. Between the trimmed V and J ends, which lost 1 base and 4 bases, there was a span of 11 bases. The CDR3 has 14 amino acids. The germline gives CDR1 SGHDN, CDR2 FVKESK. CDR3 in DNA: TGTGCCAGCAGCCAAGTTTACTCTCCATACGAGCAGTACTTC. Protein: CASSQVYSPYEQYF.

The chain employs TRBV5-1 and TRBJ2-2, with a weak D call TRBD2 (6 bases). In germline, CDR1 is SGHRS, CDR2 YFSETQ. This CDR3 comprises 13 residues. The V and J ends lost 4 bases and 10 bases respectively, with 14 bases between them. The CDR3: CASSPGLSVELFF. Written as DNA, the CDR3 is TGCGCCAGCAGCCCGGGACTTTCCGTGGAGCTGTTTTTT. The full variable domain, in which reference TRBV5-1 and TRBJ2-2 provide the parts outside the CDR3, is KAGVTQTPRYLIKTRGQQVTLSCSPISGHRSVSWYQQTPGQGLQFLFEYFSETQRNKGNFPGRFSGRQFSNSRSEMNVSTLELGDSALYLCASSPGLSVELFFGEGSRLTVL.

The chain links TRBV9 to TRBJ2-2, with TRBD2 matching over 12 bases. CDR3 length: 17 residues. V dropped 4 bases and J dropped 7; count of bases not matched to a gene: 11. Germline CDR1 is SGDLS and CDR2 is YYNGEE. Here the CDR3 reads CASSPYSSGGAFGELFF. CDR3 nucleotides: TGTGCCAGCAGCCCCTACTCTAGCGGGGGGGCATTCGGGGAGCTGTTTTTT.

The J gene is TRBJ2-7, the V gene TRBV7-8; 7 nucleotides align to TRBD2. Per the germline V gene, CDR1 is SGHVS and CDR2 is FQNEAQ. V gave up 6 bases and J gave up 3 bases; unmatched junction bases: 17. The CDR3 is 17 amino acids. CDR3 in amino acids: CASSPGRLVGRGYEQYF. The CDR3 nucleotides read TGTGCCAGCAGTCCCGGGAGACTAGTTGGGAGGGGCTACGAGCAGTACTTC. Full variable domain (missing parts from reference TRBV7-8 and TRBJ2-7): GAGVSQSPRYKVAKRGQDVALRCDPISGHVSLFWYQQALGQGPEFLTYFQNEAQLDKSGLPSDRFFAERPEGSVSTLKIQRTQQEDSAVYLCASSPGRLVGRGYEQYFGPGTRLTVT.

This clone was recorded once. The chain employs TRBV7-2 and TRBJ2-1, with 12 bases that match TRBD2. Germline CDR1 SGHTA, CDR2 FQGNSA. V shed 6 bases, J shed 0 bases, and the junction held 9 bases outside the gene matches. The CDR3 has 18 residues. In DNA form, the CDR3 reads TGTGCCAGCAGTCGGACTAGCGGGACGATTACCTCCTACAATGAGCAGTTCTTC. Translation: CASSRTSGTITSYNEQFF.

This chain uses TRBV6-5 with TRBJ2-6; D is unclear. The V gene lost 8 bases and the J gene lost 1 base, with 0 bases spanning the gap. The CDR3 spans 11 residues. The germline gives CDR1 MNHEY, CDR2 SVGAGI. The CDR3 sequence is CASSGANVLTF. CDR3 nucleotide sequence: TGTGCCAGCTCTGGGGCCAACGTCCTGACTTTC.

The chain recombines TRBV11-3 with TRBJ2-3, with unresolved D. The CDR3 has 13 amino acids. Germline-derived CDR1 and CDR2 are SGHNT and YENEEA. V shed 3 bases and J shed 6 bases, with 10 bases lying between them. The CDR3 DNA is TGTGCCAGCAGCTTTTCCCCCCTCGATACGCAGTATTTT. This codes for CASSFSPLDTQYF.

The CDR3 DNA is TGTGCCAGCAGTCGGGATCCCCGGGCACCTGGCTACACCTTC. Translation gives CASSRDPRAPGYTF. This chain links TRBV6-1 with TRBJ1-2; D gene ambiguous. V was trimmed by 5 bases and J by 7 bases, leaving 17 bases between them. Per germline, CDR1 MNHNS and CDR2 SASEGT. There are 14 residues in the CDR3.

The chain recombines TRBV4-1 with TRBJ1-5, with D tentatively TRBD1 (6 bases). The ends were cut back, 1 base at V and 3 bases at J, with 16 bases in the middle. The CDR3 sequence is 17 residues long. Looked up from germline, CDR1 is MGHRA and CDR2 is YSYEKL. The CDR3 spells CASSQVNLGQHNQPQHF. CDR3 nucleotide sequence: TGCGCCAGCAGCCAAGTAAATTTGGGACAACACAATCAGCCCCAGCATTTT.

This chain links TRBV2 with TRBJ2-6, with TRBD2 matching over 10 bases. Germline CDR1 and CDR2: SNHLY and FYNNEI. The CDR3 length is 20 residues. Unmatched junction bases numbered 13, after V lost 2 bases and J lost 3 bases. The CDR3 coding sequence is TGTGCCAGCAGTGAATCGGGGCAAGCGGGAGGGCCTCGTGGGGCCAACGTCCTGACTTTC. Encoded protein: CASSESGQAGGPRGANVLTF.

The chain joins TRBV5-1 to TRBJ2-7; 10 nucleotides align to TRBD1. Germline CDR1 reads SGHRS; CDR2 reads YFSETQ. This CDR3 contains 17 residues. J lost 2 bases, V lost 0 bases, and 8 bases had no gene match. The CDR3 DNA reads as TGCGCCAGCAGCTTGGCCATGGGGACAGGGGAAACCTACGAGCAGTACTTC. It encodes CASSLAMGTGETYEQYF. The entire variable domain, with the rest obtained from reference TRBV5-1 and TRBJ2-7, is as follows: KAGVTQTPRYLIKTRGQQVTLSCSPISGHRSVSWYQQTPGQGLQFLFEYFSETQRNKGNFPGRFSGRQFSNSRSEMNVSTLELGDSALYLCASSLAMGTGETYEQYFGPGTRLTVT.

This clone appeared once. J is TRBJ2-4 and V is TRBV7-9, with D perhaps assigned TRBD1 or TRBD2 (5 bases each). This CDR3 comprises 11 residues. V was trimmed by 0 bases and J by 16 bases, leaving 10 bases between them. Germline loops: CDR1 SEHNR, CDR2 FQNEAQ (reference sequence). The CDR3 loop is CASSLAGRSYF. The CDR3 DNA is TGTGCCAGCAGCTTAGCGGGACGGTCATACTTC. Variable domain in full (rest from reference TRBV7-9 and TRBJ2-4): DTGVSQNPRHKITKRGQNVTFRCDPISEHNRLYWYRQTLGQGPEFLTYFQNEAQLEKSRLLSDRFSAERPKGSFSTLEIQRTEQGDSAMYLCASSLAGRSYFGAGTRLSVL.

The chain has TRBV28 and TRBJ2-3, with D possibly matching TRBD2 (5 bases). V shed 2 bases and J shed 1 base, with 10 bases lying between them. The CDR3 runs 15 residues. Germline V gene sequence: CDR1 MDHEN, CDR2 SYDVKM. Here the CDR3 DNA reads TGTGCCAGCAGTTTACCGGGGAGCCGCACAGATACGCAGTATTTT. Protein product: CASSLPGSRTDTQYF.

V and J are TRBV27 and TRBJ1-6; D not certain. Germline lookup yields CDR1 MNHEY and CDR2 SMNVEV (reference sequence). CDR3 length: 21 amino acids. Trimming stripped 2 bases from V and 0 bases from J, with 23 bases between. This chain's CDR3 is CASSLVFGSWERNSYNSPLHF. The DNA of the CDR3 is TGTGCCAGCAGTTTAGTCTTCGGAAGCTGGGAAAGAAACTCCTATAATTCACCCCTCCACTTT.

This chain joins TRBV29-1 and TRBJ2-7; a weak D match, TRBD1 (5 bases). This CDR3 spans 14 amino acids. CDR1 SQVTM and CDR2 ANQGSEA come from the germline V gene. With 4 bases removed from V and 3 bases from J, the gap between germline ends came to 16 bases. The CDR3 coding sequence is TGCAGCGTTGTAACAGCTAGGGGCTACTACGAGCAGTACTTC. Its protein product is CSVVTARGYYEQYF.

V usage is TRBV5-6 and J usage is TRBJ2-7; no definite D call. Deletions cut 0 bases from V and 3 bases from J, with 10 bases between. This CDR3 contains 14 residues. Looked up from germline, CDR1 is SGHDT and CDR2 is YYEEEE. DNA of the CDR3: TGTGCCAGCAGCTTGGCCCCAGCAAGCTACGAGCAGTACTTC. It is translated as CASSLAPASYEQYF.

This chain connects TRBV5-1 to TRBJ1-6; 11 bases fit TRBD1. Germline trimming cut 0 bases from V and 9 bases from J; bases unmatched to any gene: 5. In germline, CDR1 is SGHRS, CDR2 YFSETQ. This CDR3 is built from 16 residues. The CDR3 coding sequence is TGCGCCAGCAGCTTGGTGGTGGGACAGGGGGGTTCACCCCTCCACTTT. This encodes CASSLVVGQGGSPLHF.

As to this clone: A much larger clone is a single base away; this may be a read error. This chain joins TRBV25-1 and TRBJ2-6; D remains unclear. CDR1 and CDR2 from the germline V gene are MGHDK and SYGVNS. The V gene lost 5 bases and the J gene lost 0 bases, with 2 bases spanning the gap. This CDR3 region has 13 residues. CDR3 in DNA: TGTGCCAGCAGTAACTCTGGGGCCAACGTCCTGACTTTC. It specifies CASSNSGANVLTF.

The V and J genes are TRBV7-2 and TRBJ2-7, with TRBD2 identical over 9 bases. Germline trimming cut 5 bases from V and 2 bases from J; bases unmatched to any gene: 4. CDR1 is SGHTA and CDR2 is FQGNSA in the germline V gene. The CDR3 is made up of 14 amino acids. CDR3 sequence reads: CASSEAGGPYEQYF. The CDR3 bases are TGTGCCAGCAGCGAAGCGGGAGGACCCTACGAGCAGTACTTC.

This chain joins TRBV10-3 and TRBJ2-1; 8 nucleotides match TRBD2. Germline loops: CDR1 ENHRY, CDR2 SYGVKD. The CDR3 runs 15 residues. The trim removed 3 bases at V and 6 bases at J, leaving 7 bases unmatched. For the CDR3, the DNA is TGTGCCATCAGTGAACGGGAGGGCCTCTCCAATGAGCAGTTCTTC. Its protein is CAISEREGLSNEQFF.

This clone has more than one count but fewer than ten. CDR3 residues: CASSRPGVTTGELFF. The CDR3 region has the DNA TGTGCCAGTAGTAGGCCAGGGGTTACCACCGGGGAGCTGTTTTTT. The chain couples TRBV19 to TRBJ2-2; a possible D gene is TRBD1 (6 bases). CDR3 length: 15 residues. The germline V and J ends were trimmed by 4 bases and 4 bases, with 13 bases remaining between them. From germline, CDR1 is LNHDA and CDR2 SQIVND (reference sequence).

The CDR3, as DNA: TGTGCCCACCGCCCCTCTGGGGCCAACGTCCTGACTTTC. It codes for CAHRPSGANVLTF. The chain joins TRBV30 to TRBJ2-6, with D unclear. Trimming stripped 8 bases from V and 0 bases from J, with 8 bases between. Per the germline V gene, CDR1 is GTSNPN and CDR2 is SVGIG (reference sequence). This CDR3 has 13 amino acids.

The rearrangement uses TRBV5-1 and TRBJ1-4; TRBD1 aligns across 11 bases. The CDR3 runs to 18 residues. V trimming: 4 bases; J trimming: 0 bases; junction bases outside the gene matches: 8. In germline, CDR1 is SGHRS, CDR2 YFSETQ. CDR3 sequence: CASSPIPGQGATNEKLFF. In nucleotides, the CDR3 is TGCGCCAGCAGCCCTATTCCGGGACAGGGGGCAACTAATGAAAAACTGTTTTTT.

The CDR3 region has the DNA TGTGCCAGCAGATTAAGCGGGGGCCTCTACAATGAGCAGTTCTTC. It is translated as CASRLSGGLYNEQFF. The chain combines TRBV5-8 with TRBJ2-1; 8 nucleotides align to TRBD2. The CDR3 sequence is 15 residues long. The junction had 7 bases not matched to a gene; V was cut back by 5 bases and J by 3 bases. In germline, CDR1 is SGHTS, CDR2 YDEGEE.

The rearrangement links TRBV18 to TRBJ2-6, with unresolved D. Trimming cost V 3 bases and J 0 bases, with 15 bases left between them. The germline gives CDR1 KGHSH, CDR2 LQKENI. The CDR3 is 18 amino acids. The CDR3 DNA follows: TGTGCCAGCTCACCCCTTGTGGACGGGTTCTCTGGGGCCAACGTCCTGACTTTC. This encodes CASSPLVDGFSGANVLTF.